A selection of T cell receptor delta chains follows, all from one sample in a study of Vδ1+ human thymocytes. TCRdb re-analyzed the multiplex PCR reads via CATT. The table records about 75,000 delta-chain clones, approximately 34% of them present only once. The sequencing input was Vdelta1+ gamma-delta thymocytes from the thymus. The source of these receptors is a boy in the first two years of life who had congenital heart surgery. Each CDR3 is given with its conserved first and last residue. D genes are given only for firm matches. Part of the rows lack a size; the others show once, few, many or a class for expanded clones.

j_gene | v_gene | d_gene | abundance | CDR3aa | CDR3nt
TRDJ1 | TRDV1 | TRDD3 | few | CALGGAPISPSGRKYLRAGGLPPPYTDKLIF | TGTGCTCTTGGGGGCGCCCCTATTTCTCCTTCGGGAAGGAAGTACCTACGGGCTGGGGGCCTACCACCTCCTTACACCGATAAACTCATCTTT
TRDJ1 | TRDV1 | TRDD3 | . | CALGDASYWGILSKLIF | TGTGCTCTTGGGGACGCTTCCTACTGGGGGATACTAAGTAAACTCATCTTT
TRDJ1 | TRDV1 | . | few | CAIGEALFLRDTGGSNKYTDKLIF | TGTGCTATTGGGGAAGCCCTCTTCCTAAGGGATACTGGGGGTTCTAACAAGTACACCGATAAACTCATCTTT
TRDJ1 | TRDV1 | . | . | CALGGPRRGTDKLIF | TGTGCTCTTGGGGGCCCCCGCCGGGGCACCGATAAACTCATCTTT
TRDJ1 | TRDV1 | TRDD3 | . | CALGERRDTDKLIF | TGTGCTCTTGGGGAGAGGAGGGATACGGATAAACTCATCTTT
TRDJ1 | TRDV1 | TRDD3 | . | CALGAPPETLPPSTGGYSGADKLIF | TGTGCTCTTGGGGCTCCGCCAGAAACCCTTCCTCCCAGTACTGGGGGATACTCAGGGGCCGATAAACTCATCTTT
TRDJ2 | TRDV1 | . | few | CALGEVSRGSHSLTAQLFF | TGTGCTCTTGGGGAAGTAAGCCGGGGGTCCCACTCTTTGACAGCACAACTCTTCTTT
TRDJ1 | TRDV1 | . | few | CALGAFLTLNQGDTPGKLIF | TGTGCTCTTGGAGCCTTCCTAACGCTAAACCAAGGGGATACGCCCGGGAAACTCATCTTT
TRDJ1 | TRDV1 | TRDD3 | . | CALGEGDAMASVLGDPCDKLIF | TGTGCTCTTGGGGAAGGGGATGCGATGGCCTCCGTACTGGGGGATCCCTGCGATAAACTCATCTTT
TRDJ1 | TRDV1 | . | once | CALGELTPEDPYTDHLIF | TGTGCTCTTGGGGAACTCACTCCTGAGGATCCCTACACCGATCACCTCATCTTT
TRDJ1 | TRDV1 | . | . | CALGAFPRGEPTDKLIF | TGTGCTCTTGGGGCCTTCCCTCGGGGGGAGCCCACCGATAAACTCATCTTT
TRDJ1 | TRDV1 | . | few | CALGELPEIFPTGTDKLIF | TGTGCTCTTGGGGAACTACCTGAGATCTTCCCTACGGGGACCGATAAACTCATCTTT
TRDJ3 | TRDV2 | . | few | CACDHSILTPSSWDTRQMFF | TGTGCCTGTGACCACAGCATTCTTACTCCCAGCTCCTGGGACACCCGACAGATGTTTTTC
TRDJ1 | TRDV1 | TRDD3 | . | CALGEGLPSSPVLGDIYTDKLIF | TGTGCTCTTGGGGAAGGGTTACCTTCCTCACCCGTACTGGGGGATATATACACCGATAAACTCATCTTT
TRDJ1 | TRDV1 | . | . | CALGERRGIRGDTDKLIF | TGTGCTCTTGGGGAACGTCGGGGTATACGCGGGGACACCGATAAACTCATCTTT